A selection of T cell receptor beta chains follows, all from one sample in a study of T cell clonotyping in hematopoietic cell transplantation. Assay used: immunoSEQ multiplex PCR; TCRdb lists only in-frame clones, some missing. This sample has approximately 16,000 clones, with just over 90% found just once. Specimen: peripheral blood mononuclear cells, collected before stem cell transplant. These TCRs come from a man aged 18 to 30 with biphenotypic leukemia. Some clones in this sample may be carry-over from other donors' samples. The CDR3 runs from the conserved cysteine through the conserved F or W. The size entry is marked missing in some rows and otherwise reads once, few, many or a size class.

J gene	clone size	V gene	CDR3 protein
TRBJ2-5	-	TRBV9	CASSGLGGGTRETQYF
TRBJ2-1	-	TRBV6-4	CASSDSGGAENEQFF
TRBJ2-5	-	TRBV20-1	CSAQRETQYF
TRBJ1-1	few	TRBV20-1	CSARKGSEAFF
TRBJ2-1	-	TRBV10-3	CAISPKRGGSNNEQFF
TRBJ2-3	-	TRBV30	CAWSVISTDTQYF
TRBJ2-2	-	TRBV25-1	CASSEGTGDTGELFF
-	-	TRBV30	CAWRGLAYEQYF
TRBJ1-1	-	TRBV6-5	CASTRGGVDTEAFF
TRBJ1-1	-	TRBV6-5	CASSYSGGRTEAFF
TRBJ1-2	-	TRBV6-5	CASSSLQGHGYTF
TRBJ2-2	-	TRBV19	CASSMRGRKLFF
TRBJ2-3	-	TRBV2	CASSATGRGTDTQYF
TRBJ2-3	-	TRBV20-1	CSAPLADTQYF
TRBJ1-1	-	TRBV29-1	CSGGDQGGGEAFF
TRBJ2-7	-	TRBV4-1	CASSRSRAGAAYEQYF
TRBJ2-3	-	TRBV6-5	CASGREDGDTQYF
TRBJ2-3	-	TRBV27	CASSRDSYTDTQYF
TRBJ2-5	-	TRBV7-2	CASSLGGGHETQYF
TRBJ2-7	once	TRBV4-3	CASSRDPGTVSYEQYF
TRBJ2-3	-	TRBV5-3	CARSSPRGEEDTQYF
TRBJ1-1	-	TRBV28	CASSPLNTEAFF
TRBJ1-6	once	TRBV30	CAWSRGQDNSPLHF
TRBJ2-3	-	TRBV4-3	CASSQDLLPVWLAGDTDTQYF
TRBJ1-2	-	TRBV4-1	CASSQEAAGVNYGYTF
TRBJ1-1	-	TRBV6-6	CASSYGGAQMNTEAFF
TRBJ1-5	-	TRBV6-6	CASSYSGWNQPQHF
TRBJ2-3	-	TRBV7-3	CASSSPSGRPSTDTQYF
TRBJ1-5	-	TRBV9	CASSVAPEQPQHF
TRBJ2-7	-	TRBV19	CASSASGYEQYF
TRBJ2-7	-	TRBV27	CASSLGQWGYEQYF
TRBJ2-7	-	TRBV28	CASSSGTSGNEQYF
TRBJ2-5	-	TRBV19	CATGGSGESGETQYF
TRBJ1-3	-	TRBV7-2	CASRRSREFAIYF
TRBJ1-1	-	TRBV5-8	CASSTSPGSGTEAFF
TRBJ1-1	-	TRBV2	CASSLKSEGLMNTEAFF
TRBJ2-2	-	TRBV5-1	CASSLAAGDTGELFF
TRBJ1-3	once	TRBV6-5	CASSSTGTAGNTIYF
TRBJ2-3	-	TRBV28	CASSSGLAADTQYF
TRBJ1-5	-	TRBV28	CASGRDYSNQPQHF
TRBJ2-7	-	TRBV30	CAWTLPGQGTREQYF
TRBJ1-5	-	TRBV6-1	CASSEFGVWDSNQPQHF
TRBJ2-2	-	TRBV5-8	CASSLDRVRWELFF
TRBJ2-3	once	TRBV4-1	CASSLPSGIDTQYF
TRBJ2-7	-	TRBV5-1	CASSLAPLAGVTPYF
TRBJ2-7	-	TRBV19	CASSSGTAKYYEQYF
TRBJ2-3	-	TRBV10-3	CAISGVSDTQYF
TRBJ1-1	-	TRBV29-1	CSVFGGTEAFF
TRBJ1-1	-	TRBV30	CAWSIGGTEAFF
TRBJ1-3	once	TRBV6-1	CASSESGQLIGNTIYF